Presented here are 12 T cell receptor beta chains from one specimen sequenced in a study of graft-versus-host responses after intestinal transplantation. These TCRs are of unknown antigen specificity. Profiled with immunoSEQ multiplex PCR; TCRdb holds only in-frame clones, not every one. The data contain over 90,000 clones, 91% of them seen just once; the ten biggest clones take up about 0.18%. Sample: unstimulated CD4+ T cells sorted from spleen or lymph node cells, taken before transplant. These receptors all come from a human donor who was the organ donor for an intestinal transplant.

The rearrangement links TRBV7-2 to TRBJ2-5; TRBD2 matches at 7 bases. The V gene end was trimmed by 1 base and the J gene end by 2 bases; junction bases not matched to a gene: 4. The CDR3 has 15 residues. Germline CDR1 reads SGHTA; CDR2 reads FQGNSA. DNA for the CDR3: TGTGCCAGCAGCTTAGTAGGTAGCGGGCAAGAGACCCAGTACTTC. Translation gives CASSLVGSGQETQYF.

The chain uses TRBV4-2 and TRBJ2-1; TRBD2 is a possible D gene (7 bases). Germline CDR1 is LGHNA and CDR2 is YNFKEQ. The length of the CDR3 is 16 residues. Trimming stripped 4 bases from V and 7 bases from J, with 20 bases between. The CDR3 DNA follows: TGTGCCAGCAGCCCCCAAGGAGGGGGGGCGATTAATGAGCAGTTCTTC. Translation: CASSPQGGGAINEQFF.

On this clone itself: At one end, the junction sequence differs from germline, possibly due to a read error. This rearrangement joins TRBV27 to TRBJ1-2; D remains ambiguous. The CDR3 has 16 residues. In germline, CDR1 is MNHEY, CDR2 SMNVEV (reference sequence). CDR3 region: CASSLSAARPVYDYTF. DNA for the CDR3: TGTGCCAGCAGTTTATCCGCGGCCCGCCCGGTTTATGACTACACCTTC.

This chain joins TRBV9 and TRBJ2-2; maybe TRBD2 (6 bases). The CDR3 is 12 residues long. With 4 bases removed from V and 6 bases from J, the gap between germline ends came to 7 bases. Germline assignment: CDR1 SGDLS and CDR2 YYNGEE. CDR3 in amino acids: CASSWGAGELFF. In DNA form, the CDR3 reads TGTGCCAGCAGCTGGGGGGCCGGGGAGCTGTTTTTT.

The chain combines TRBV7-8 with TRBJ2-3, with a weak D call TRBD1 (6 bases). CDR1 and CDR2 from the germline V gene are SGHVS and FQNEAQ. This CDR3 contains 17 residues. Between the trimmed V and J ends, which lost 1 base and 1 base, there was a span of 15 bases. This chain's CDR3 is CASSLDNRDSGTDTQYF. In DNA, the CDR3 is TGTGCCAGCAGCTTAGACAACAGGGATTCAGGCACAGATACGCAGTATTTT. Together with reference TRBV7-8 and TRBJ2-3, the CDR3 gives the full variable domain: GAGVSQSPRYKVAKRGQDVALRCDPISGHVSLFWYQQALGQGPEFLTYFQNEAQLDKSGLPSDRFFAERPEGSVSTLKIQRTQQEDSAVYLCASSLDNRDSGTDTQYFGPGTRLTVL.

The chain recombines TRBV28 with TRBJ1-6; 7 bases are a match to TRBD1. The CDR3 loop spans 16 amino acids. Germline V lookup: CDR1 MDHEN, CDR2 SYDVKM. The trim removed 1 base at V and 7 bases at J, leaving 7 bases unmatched. The DNA for the CDR3 is TGTGCCAGCAGTTTATACGAGGGGGCGGGCAATTCACCCCTCCACTTT. Translation gives CASSLYEGAGNSPLHF.

The chain is built from TRBV4-2 and TRBJ2-3; D may be TRBD1 (5 bases). V was cut by 1 base and J by 3 bases, with 14 bases left in between. Germline assignment: CDR1 LGHNA and CDR2 YNFKEQ. The CDR3 is 16 amino acids. The DNA of the CDR3 is TGTGCCAGCAGCCAAGGGCCCGATACAGGTACAGATACGCAGTATTTT. Translated: CASSQGPDTGTDTQYF.

J is TRBJ1-4 and V is TRBV15; D is perhaps TRBD1 (5 bases). Between the trimmed V and J ends, which lost 8 bases and 5 bases, there was a span of 12 bases. Germline V gene sequence: CDR1 LNHNV, CDR2 YYDKDF (reference sequence). This CDR3 is 13 amino acids long. CDR3 DNA sequence: TGTGCCACCGGGGCCAGAATGAATGAAAAACTGTTTTTT. Its translation: CATGARMNEKLFF.

This clone was detected once. This sequence joins TRBV13 and TRBJ2-5; D not certain. There are 15 residues in the CDR3. CDR1 PRHDT and CDR2 FYEKMQ come from the germline V gene (reference sequence). The ends were cut back, 4 bases at V and 5 bases at J, with 17 bases in the middle. In nucleotides, the CDR3 is TGTGCCAGCAGCTGGAGAGTGTCCGGGTTGGAGACCCAGTACTTC. This sequence encodes CASSWRVSGLETQYF.

V and J are TRBV6-1 and TRBJ2-5; D gene uncertain. The J call may be mistaken, given a closer DNA end match to TRBJ2-7. There are 13 residues in the CDR3. Germline V gene sequence: CDR1 MNHNS, CDR2 SASEGT. The DNA of the CDR3 is TGTGCCAGCAGTGGCCCGCAGTGGGGCGAGCAGTACTTC. This translates into CASSGPQWGEQYF.

V is TRBV6-5 and J is TRBJ2-1; 12 bases align to TRBD2. The junction had 2 bases not matched to a gene; V was cut back by 0 bases and J by 5 bases. CDR3 length: 16 amino acids. In germline, CDR1 is MNHEY, CDR2 SVGAGI. The CDR3 sequence: CASSYSLAGGNNEQFF. DNA of the CDR3: TGTGCCAGCAGTTACTCCCTAGCGGGGGGGAACAATGAGCAGTTCTTC.

The chain has TRBV4-1 and TRBJ1-2; tentatively, D is TRBD1 (5 bases). Trimming stripped 0 bases from V and 4 bases from J, with 12 bases between. This CDR3 has 15 amino acids. Germline loops: CDR1 MGHRA, CDR2 YSYEKL. Here the CDR3 reads CASSQELGAGYGYTF. CDR3 sequence (DNA): TGCGCCAGCAGCCAAGAACTTGGGGCAGGCTATGGCTACACCTTC.